This T cell receptor (beta chain) was captured in a study of blood T cells in healthy people across ages. Study overall: Researchers report that template switching captured about one barcoded beta molecule per two T cells.

Study-level findings and limits: Across the age range, TCR beta diversity per million T cells fell in a roughly linear way.

The germline CDR1 and CDR2 sequences are MDHEN and SYDVKM. This CDR3 spans 14 amino acids. Trimming took 5 bases from V and 6 from J, leaving 17 bases between them. Primers used in a second PCR of about 6 to 12 cycles were a sample-barcoded 5' primer and a J-beta primer mix. TCRdb passed the 5' RACE reads through MiXCR, listing each CDR3 protein once. The sample lists roughly 2 million distinct CDR3 sequences; roughly 50% were seen once. This clonotype was counted between two and nine times. Its antigen remains unidentified. The chain carries TRBV28 and TRBJ2-7; tentative D call: TRBD2 (6 bases). The receptor comes from a woman between 40 and 50 years old in good health. The specimen was blood. The CDR3 DNA follows: TGTGCCAGCAGTCCCTCAGGAGGGTTCTCCGAGCAGTACTTC. It encodes CASSPSGGFSEQYF.